This T cell receptor (beta chain) was profiled in a study of T cell responses to AZD1222 COVID-19 vaccine. The germline V gene has CDR1 MNHEY and CDR2 SVGAGI. J gave up 6 bases and V 6 bases, and 6 bases lay outside the gene matches. This CDR3 spans 14 amino acids. Method: immunoSEQ multiplex PCR; TCRdb's copy keeps in-frame clones and lacks some. The sample has about 140,000 clones. The V call is TRBV6-5, the J call TRBJ1-5; 9 bases line up with TRBD1. The TCR comes from an adult in good health. Sequencing was performed on peripheral blood. The CDR3 loop reads CASRQGARRQPQHF. The CDR3 DNA reads as TGTGCCAGCAGACAGGGGGCGAGGCGTCAGCCCCAGCATTTT.